Presented here are 28 T cell receptor beta chains from one specimen sequenced in a study of blood T cell repertoires in COVID-19. Using immunoSEQ multiplex PCR, the repertoire was profiled, and TCRdb retains in-frame clones only, with some absent. The sample consists of about 87,000 clones, roughly 76% of them appearing once. Sequences were obtained from peripheral blood. The receptors were gathered from a woman older than 75 with active or convalescent COVID-19.

This clone has more than one count but fewer than ten. V gene TRBV29-1 combines with J gene TRBJ1-2; possibly TRBD1 for D (5 bases). V was clipped by 6 bases and J by 6 bases, with 11 bases between them. Germline CDR1 and CDR2: SQVTM and ANQGSEA. The CDR3 has 11 amino acids. The CDR3 coding sequence is TGCAGCGTCCAGGGTCATGATGGCTACACCTTC. This gives the protein CSVQGHDGYTF.

The genes are TRBV12-3 or TRBV12-4 and TRBJ1-2, with D tentatively TRBD1 (6 bases). This CDR3 has 13 amino acids. V dropped 6 bases and J dropped 4 bases, with 12 bases sitting between them. The CDR3, as DNA: TGTGCCAGCAGCCCCCAGGGGACCTATGGCTACACCTTC. Its protein is CASSPQGTYGYTF.

This chain uses TRBV5-1 with TRBJ2-5; TRBD2 matches at 7 bases. The CDR3 spans 17 residues. Germline values: CDR1 SGHRS, CDR2 YFSETQ. The V gene end was trimmed by 7 bases and the J gene end by 5 bases; junction bases not matched to a gene: 20. CDR3 loop: CASSPSSPGGLRETQYF. For the CDR3, the DNA is TGCGCCAGCTCCCCCTCCTCTCCGGGGGGATTACGGGAGACCCAGTACTTC.

The chain couples TRBV4-3 to TRBJ1-2; weak D call: TRBD1 (5 bases). This CDR3 has 13 residues. The germline gives CDR1 LGHNA, CDR2 YSLEER. Trimming cost V 2 bases and J 8 bases, with 12 bases left between them. CDR3 DNA sequence: TGCGCCAGCAGCCAACGGGTAGCAGGGGGCTACACCTTC. This encodes CASSQRVAGGYTF.

This clone was picked up a small number of times. CDR3 residues: CASSQEVTGDQPQHF. DNA for the CDR3: TGCGCCAGCAGCCAAGAAGTAACAGGGGATCAGCCCCAGCATTTT. This sequence joins TRBV4-1 and TRBJ1-5; TRBD1 matches 7 bases. CDR3 length equals 15 residues. Germline V lookup: CDR1 MGHRA, CDR2 YSYEKL. J was trimmed by 5 bases and V by 0 bases; bases with no gene match: 4.

A few counts support this clone. The V gene is TRBV4-1, the J gene TRBJ2-1; a weak D match, TRBD1 (6 bases). Deletions cut 4 bases from V and 4 bases from J, with 17 bases between. CDR1 is MGHRA and CDR2 is YSYEKL in the germline V gene. This CDR3 comprises 16 residues. This CDR3 reads CASSPLTMGTYNEQFF. The CDR3 bases are TGCGCCAGCAGCCCGCTAACCATGGGGACATACAATGAGCAGTTCTTC.

V usage is TRBV7-3 and J usage is TRBJ1-2; D is possibly TRBD1 (6 bases). V was trimmed by 5 bases and J by 8 bases, leaving 15 bases between them. Germline CDR1 and CDR2: SGHTA and FQGTGA. CDR3 size: 13 residues. CDR3 amino acids: CASSPQAQGGYTF. In DNA, the CDR3 is TGTGCCAGCAGCCCACAGGCCCAGGGGGGCTACACCTTC.

This clone was seen more than once but under ten times. The rearrangement links TRBV6-5 to TRBJ2-3; D is possibly TRBD2 (5 bases). CDR3 length equals 12 residues. Germline CDR1 MNHEY, CDR2 SVGAGI. V was trimmed by 8 bases and J by 4 bases, leaving 10 bases between them. The CDR3 sequence is CASSSTADTQYF. CDR3 nucleotide sequence: TGTGCCAGCTCTAGCACCGCAGATACGCAGTATTTT.

This clone was recorded a few times. The V gene is TRBV6-2 or TRBV6-3, the J gene TRBJ1-5; D unresolved. The ends were cut back, 3 bases at V and 6 bases at J, with 9 bases in the middle. Germline V gene sequence: CDR1 MNHEY, CDR2 SVGEGT. This CDR3 spans 13 amino acids. The CDR3 DNA reads as TGTGCCAGCAGTTATAAAGCAGGTCAGCCCCAGCATTTT. It specifies CASSYKAGQPQHF.

V and J are TRBV19 and TRBJ1-2, with D possibly being TRBD1 (5 bases). The CDR3 length is 14 residues. Germline lookup yields CDR1 LNHDA and CDR2 SQIVND (reference sequence). The V and J ends lost 3 bases and 2 bases respectively, with 10 bases between them. In nucleotides, the CDR3 is TGTGCCAGTAGTATCTCACAGGCGAACTATGGCTACACCTTC. Translated, it gives CASSISQANYGYTF.

The V and J genes are TRBV2 and TRBJ1-6, with 9 bases that match TRBD1. Germline CDR1 is SNHLY and CDR2 is FYNNEI. The V and J ends lost 8 bases and 8 bases, in that order; junction bases with no gene match: 4. The CDR3 has 13 amino acids. CDR3 amino acids: CASLRQGDSPLHF. The CDR3 nucleotides read TGTGCCAGCCTTAGACAGGGGGATTCACCCCTCCACTTT.

This chain connects TRBV7-9 to TRBJ2-3, with a weak D call TRBD2 (5 bases). The CDR3 sequence is 15 residues long. V lost 4 bases to trimming and J lost 2 bases, with 13 bases between them. Germline CDR1 and CDR2: SEHNR and FQNEAQ (reference sequence). The CDR3 nucleotides read TGTGCCAGCAGCTCCAGCGGCCAACTCACAGATACGCAGTATTTT. This gives the protein CASSSSGQLTDTQYF.

The chain is built from TRBV7-9 and TRBJ1-5; 9 bases line up with TRBD1. Germline loops: CDR1 SEHNR, CDR2 FQNEAQ (reference sequence). V was clipped by 2 bases and J by 5 bases; unmatched bases: 4. This CDR3 comprises 15 residues. The CDR3 DNA follows: TGTGCCAGCAGCTTAATGGGACAGGGTCATCAGCCCCAGCATTTT. Amino acid sequence: CASSLMGQGHQPQHF. Full variable domain (missing parts from reference TRBV7-9 and TRBJ1-5): DTGVSQNPRHKITKRGQNVTFRCDPISEHNRLYWYRQTLGQGPEFLTYFQNEAQLEKSRLLSDRFSAERPKGSFSTLEIQRTEQGDSAMYLCASSLMGQGHQPQHFGDGTRLSIL.

This clone was recorded a few times. The chain links TRBV18 to TRBJ1-4; D may be TRBD1 (6 bases). Trimming took 5 bases from V and 3 from J, leaving 13 bases between them. CDR1 is KGHSH, CDR2 LQKENI, per germline. The CDR3 contains 15 residues. As DNA, the CDR3 is TGTGCCAGCTCATTGGGGGCTAAAGCTAATGAAAAACTGTTTTTT. Amino acid sequence: CASSLGAKANEKLFF.

V and J are TRBV12-3 or TRBV12-4 and TRBJ1-2, with TRBD1 matching over 7 bases. V trimming: 6 bases; J trimming: 3 bases; junction bases outside the gene matches: 4. This CDR3 spans 13 amino acids. CDR3 loop: CASSPQGYYGYTF. The CDR3 DNA reads TGTGCCAGCAGCCCACAGGGGTACTATGGCTACACCTTC.

A few counts support this clone. The chain couples TRBV3-1 (or the pseudogene TRBV3-2) to TRBJ1-3; the match to TRBD1 covers 8 bases. Germline V lookup: CDR1 LGHDT, CDR2 YNNKEL (reference sequence). V shed 4 bases, J shed 2 bases, and the junction held 7 bases outside the gene matches. This CDR3 region has 16 residues. The CDR3 region is CASSPADRAAGNTIYF. The CDR3 nucleotides are TGTGCCAGCAGCCCAGCGGACAGGGCCGCTGGAAACACCATATATTTT.

The rearrangement joins TRBV5-1 to TRBJ1-1; weak D call: TRBD1 (5 bases). Trimming left V 4 bases short and J 4 bases short, with 14 bases between. The CDR3 totals 14 residues. The germline CDR1 and CDR2 sequences are SGHRS and YFSETQ. The CDR3 nucleotides are TGCGCCAGCAGCCTTGCTGGGACTGGCACTGAAGCTTTCTTT. It encodes CASSLAGTGTEAFF. The entire variable domain, with the rest obtained from reference TRBV5-1 and TRBJ1-1, is as follows: KAGVTQTPRYLIKTRGQQVTLSCSPISGHRSVSWYQQTPGQGLQFLFEYFSETQRNKGNFPGRFSGRQFSNSRSEMNVSTLELGDSALYLCASSLAGTGTEAFFGQGTRLTVV.

The genes are TRBV6-5 and TRBJ1-1, with D perhaps matching TRBD1 (6 bases). The CDR3 covers 15 residues. The germline V and J ends were trimmed by 7 bases and 1 base, with 16 bases remaining between them. CDR1 is MNHEY and CDR2 is SVGAGI in the germline V gene. CDR3 in amino acids: CASTPSQGWNTEAFF. CDR3 sequence (DNA): TGTGCCAGCACCCCATCACAGGGTTGGAACACTGAAGCTTTCTTT.

The V and J genes are TRBV7-9 and TRBJ2-1; D is perhaps TRBD2 (6 bases). The V end lost 3 bases, the J end lost 6 bases, and 12 bases lay between the germline ends. The CDR3 extends over 14 amino acids. Looked up from germline, CDR1 is SEHNR and CDR2 is FQNEAQ (reference sequence). The CDR3 nucleotides read TGTGCCAGCAGCTTTATGGCCGGGGGCAATGAGCAGTTCTTC. Its protein product is CASSFMAGGNEQFF.

The chain links TRBV2 to TRBJ1-2; weak D call: TRBD1 (6 bases). CDR3 length: 12 amino acids. The V gene lost 6 bases and the J gene lost 6 bases, with 11 bases spanning the gap. CDR1 is SNHLY, CDR2 FYNNEI, per germline. For the CDR3, the DNA is TGTGCCAGCAGCGAACAGGGTAATGGCTACACCTTC. Protein sequence: CASSEQGNGYTF.

The V call is TRBV2, the J call TRBJ1-4; no firm D call. The CDR3 has 14 amino acids. Trimming cost V 4 bases and J 4 bases, with 10 bases left between them. Germline lookup yields CDR1 SNHLY and CDR2 FYNNEI. Written as DNA, the CDR3 is TGTGCCAGCAGTGTCCGGTTCCTTAATGAAAAACTGTTTTTT. Its translation: CASSVRFLNEKLFF.

The chain is built from TRBV6-5 and TRBJ1-4; a possible D gene is TRBD1 (6 bases). Germline V gene lookup returns CDR1 MNHEY and CDR2 SVGAGI. V was shortened by 6 bases and J by 4 bases, with 9 bases between the two germline ends. The CDR3 extends over 13 amino acids. The CDR3 loop reads CASSRTVNEKLFF. CDR3 sequence (DNA): TGTGCCAGCAGCCGGACAGTTAATGAAAAACTGTTTTTT.

The chain links TRBV7-3 to TRBJ1-1; maybe TRBD1 (6 bases). The CDR3 is made up of 17 amino acids. With 3 bases removed from V and 4 bases from J, the gap between germline ends came to 21 bases. CDR1 and CDR2 from the germline V gene are SGHTA and FQGTGA. CDR3 nucleotide sequence: TGTGCCAGCAGCTTGGGGACACCAACCCTCCTGGGCACTGAAGCTTTCTTT. Translated, it gives CASSLGTPTLLGTEAFF.

DNA for the CDR3: TGTGCCATCAGTGGGGGCTTCTCTGGGGCCAACGTCCTGACTTTC. It codes for CAISGGFSGANVLTF. The rearrangement links TRBV10-3 to TRBJ2-6; a possible D gene is TRBD1 (5 bases). Trimming removed 4 bases from V and 0 bases from J, with 7 bases in between. The CDR3 sequence is 15 residues long. Per the germline V gene, CDR1 is ENHRY and CDR2 is SYGVKD.

V gene TRBV5-1 combines with J gene TRBJ1-4; TRBD1 matches at 9 bases. Looked up from germline, CDR1 is SGHRS and CDR2 is YFSETQ. The CDR3 is 15 amino acids. The ends lost 2 bases at V and 7 bases at J; junction bases unmatched: 6. The chain's CDR3 is CASSFRTGVVEKLFF. The CDR3 bases are TGCGCCAGCAGCTTCCGGACAGGGGTGGTTGAAAAACTGTTTTTT.

The chain links TRBV19 to TRBJ1-1; D is possibly TRBD1 (5 bases). The ends were cut back, 3 bases at V and 3 bases at J, with 8 bases in the middle. Germline V gives CDR1 LNHDA, CDR2 SQIVND (reference sequence). The CDR3 contains 13 residues. The CDR3 DNA reads as TGTGCCAGTAGTATGTTGGGGCACACTGAAGCTTTCTTT. Amino acid sequence: CASSMLGHTEAFF.

The chain couples TRBV9 to TRBJ1-4; TRBD1 is a possible D gene (6 bases). CDR1 and CDR2 (germline): SGDLS, YYNGEE. Trimming stripped 5 bases from V and 0 bases from J, with 11 bases between. The CDR3 covers 15 residues. This CDR3 reads CASSEQGSTNEKLFF. In nucleotides, the CDR3 is TGTGCCAGCAGTGAACAGGGATCAACTAATGAAAAACTGTTTTTT. The variable domain in full, with the rest retrieved from reference TRBV9 and TRBJ1-4, is DSGVTQTPKHLITATGQRVTLRCSPRSGDLSVYWYQQSLDQGLQFLIQYYNGEERAKGNILERFSAQQFPDLHSELNLSSLELGDSALYFCASSEQGSTNEKLFFGSGTQLSVL.

The sample holds a few counts of this clone. The chain couples TRBV10-3 to TRBJ2-5; 9 nucleotides align to TRBD1. CDR3 length equals 15 residues. Germline CDR1 is ENHRY and CDR2 is SYGVKD. V dropped 2 bases and J dropped 3; count of bases not matched to a gene: 4. The CDR3 protein is CAISETDRGEETQYF. CDR3 bases: TGTGCCATCAGTGAGACGGACAGGGGCGAAGAGACCCAGTACTTC.